This T cell receptor beta chain was recovered during a study of T cell responses to AZD1222 COVID-19 vaccine. In regard to this clone: What it binds is unknown.

The germline V gene encodes CDR1 SEHNR and CDR2 FQNEAQ (reference sequence). The CDR3 extends over 14 amino acids. V was clipped by 3 bases and J by 7 bases, with 15 bases between them. Generated by immunoSEQ multiplex PCR, the TCRdb table keeps only in-frame clones and is missing some. The sample has approximately 180,000 clones, 70% to 90% seen once. Regarding the study as a whole: Of the AZD1222 recipients, only 5 or 6 were seropositive at baseline.

The source is an adult in good health. This chain connects TRBV7-9 to TRBJ1-2; D may be TRBD1 (5 bases). The specimen was peripheral blood, collected on day 0 of AZD1222 vaccination. The CDR3: CASSLDSGLRGYTF. The CDR3, as DNA: TGTGCCAGCAGCTTGGACTCGGGGCTTCGTGGCTACACCTTC.